This TCR beta chain was sequenced in a study of PD-L1 blockade in urothelial cancer. Profiling relied on immunoSEQ multiplex PCR, and the TCRdb table lists in-frame clones only, not all of them. The sample contains about 100,000 clones, over 80% of which appear only once. This clone was found once. The junction had 15 bases not matched to a gene; V was cut back by 4 bases and J by 6 bases. CDR3 length: 17 residues. The specimen was PBMCs, collected around atezolizumab (anti-PD-L1) treatment. The clonotype was recovered from a woman of 80 years or more with urothelial cancer. The chain joins TRBV5-3 to TRBJ2-2; 7 bases are a match to TRBD2. TRBV5-3 is an ORF; its function is uncertain. This CDR3 is CARSPSQGAGESGELFF. The CDR3 DNA sequence: TGTGCCAGAAGCCCTTCTCAGGGCGCGGGAGAGTCCGGGGAGCTGTTTTTT.